These 10 T cell receptor beta chains originate from one sample sequenced in a study of cytomegalovirus exposure and HLA in healthy donors. The PCR was carried out with 60 Vbeta primers and 13 Jbeta primers. TCRdb keeps only in-frame clones here, not all; method: immunoSEQ multiplex PCR. The sample has around 68,000 clones; approximately 81% are singletons. Sequencing was done on a sample of PBMCs. The receptors originated from a woman in her twenties or thirties in good health and CMV-seropositive.

This clone turned up a few times. The chain combines TRBV7-2 with TRBJ1-1; 9 bases map to TRBD1. Per germline, CDR1 SGHTA and CDR2 FQGNSA. There are 16 residues in the CDR3. V shed 5 bases, J shed 6 bases, and the junction held 13 bases outside the gene matches. The CDR3 loop reads CASSPRGTGWVSEAFF. The CDR3 nucleotides are TGTGCCAGCAGCCCCAGGGGGACAGGGTGGGTATCTGAAGCTTTCTTT.

The chain combines TRBV29-1 with TRBJ1-2; TRBD1 aligns across 12 bases. The CDR3 sequence is 12 residues long. V lost 6 bases to trimming and J lost 7 bases; unmatched junction nucleotides: 3. The germline V gene encodes CDR1 SQVTM and CDR2 ANQGSEA. The CDR3 is CSVGDRGPGYTF. The CDR3 bases are TGCAGCGTGGGGGACAGGGGGCCTGGCTACACCTTC.

This chain links TRBV27 with TRBJ2-7; 9 positions match TRBD1. V lost 5 bases, J lost 6 bases, and 14 bases stayed unmatched. The CDR3 consists of 16 residues. Germline V gene lookup returns CDR1 MNHEY and CDR2 SMNVEV (reference sequence). The CDR3 here is CASSHRPGQGLAEQYF. The CDR3 DNA reads TGTGCCAGCAGTCATCGCCCGGGACAGGGACTGGCCGAGCAGTACTTC.

The rearrangement links TRBV11-2 to TRBJ2-7, with a weak D call TRBD2 (5 bases). The CDR3 length is 15 residues. V lost 3 bases and J 0 bases, leaving 12 bases between the germline ends. Germline V gives CDR1 SGHAT, CDR2 FQNNGV. CDR3 bases: TGTGCCAGCAGCTTCGAGGGAGCCCGCTCCTACGAGCAGTACTTC. As protein: CASSFEGARSYEQYF.

The V and J genes are TRBV10-1 and TRBJ1-4; 9 positions match TRBD1. This CDR3 region has 16 residues. Germline V gene data show CDR1 as WNHNN and CDR2 as SYGVQD (reference sequence). Losses at the gene ends were 2 bases for V and 7 bases for J; bases not matched to a gene: 8. The DNA for the CDR3 is TGCGCCAGCAGTGAGGGACAGGGGCAAGATGGTGAAAAACTGTTTTTT. The encoded protein is CASSEGQGQDGEKLFF.

The CDR3 region has the DNA TGTGCCAGCAGCTTAGATTCGGTCAACGGGGACTTTGACTACGAGCAGTACTTC. This encodes CASSLDSVNGDFDYEQYF. The genes are TRBV7-2 and TRBJ2-7; D perhaps matches TRBD2 (6 bases). Per germline, CDR1 SGHTA and CDR2 FQGNSA. Trimming took 1 base from V and 3 from J, leaving 22 bases between them. The CDR3 loop spans 18 amino acids. Full variable domain (missing parts from reference TRBV7-2 and TRBJ2-7): GAGVSQSPSNKVTEKGKDVELRCDPISGHTALYWYRQSLGQGLEFLIYFQGNSAPDKSGLPSDRFSAERTGGSVSTLTIQRTQQEDSAVYLCASSLDSVNGDFDYEQYFGPGTRLTVT.

This rearrangement joins TRBV9 to TRBJ2-3; a possible D gene is TRBD2 (5 bases). The germline V gene encodes CDR1 SGDLS and CDR2 YYNGEE. The CDR3 spans 14 residues. V dropped 0 bases and J dropped 0 bases, with 5 bases sitting between them. The CDR3 region is CASSVGTSTDTQYF. Written as DNA, the CDR3 is TGTGCCAGCAGCGTAGGGACTAGCACAGATACGCAGTATTTT.

The V call is TRBV21-1, the J call TRBJ1-1; the DNA was not used to check the table's D call, TRBD1. TRBV21-1 is a recognized pseudogene. The CDR3 length is 17 residues. In DNA, the CDR3 is TGTGCCAGCAGCAAACGCCGGGACAGGAGATTGAACACTGAAGCTTTCTTT. It encodes CASSKRRDRRLNTEAFF.

The chain has TRBV6-1 and TRBJ1-5, with 8 bases identical to TRBD1. V lost 11 bases, J lost 0 bases, and 6 bases stayed unmatched. The CDR3 length is 14 residues. Germline-derived CDR1 and CDR2 are MNHNS and SASEGT. Here the CDR3 reads CAVRQGISNQPQHF. CDR3 coding DNA: TGTGCCGTCCGACAGGGGATTAGCAATCAGCCCCAGCATTTT.

V usage is TRBV7-3 and J usage is TRBJ1-1; perhaps TRBD1 as D (5 bases). This CDR3 has 13 residues. Germline V gene data show CDR1 as SGHTA and CDR2 as FQGTGA. V lost 3 bases, J lost 3 bases, and 8 bases lay in between. CDR3 DNA sequence: TGTGCCAGCAGCTTCTCCAGGGACACTGAAGCTTTCTTT. Protein: CASSFSRDTEAFF. The full variable domain, its missing parts supplied by reference TRBV7-3 and TRBJ1-1, is GAGVSQTPSNKVTEKGKYVELRCDPISGHTALYWYRQSLGQGPEFLIYFQGTGAADDSGLPNDRFFAVRPEGSVSTLKIQRTERGDSAVYLCASSFSRDTEAFFGQGTRLTVV.